What follows describes a single TCR beta chain. Its antigen remains unknown. These data are taken from a study of T cell responses to AZD1222 COVID-19 vaccine. Study-level points and caveats: Only a handful of AZD1222 recipients tested seropositive at baseline. Unmutated variant regions are reportedly the target of nearly half of TCRs that are spike-specific. Among the donors, most were white British and more were female, and clonal diversity was possibly underestimated. Dominant CD4 TCR responses targeted spike regions 160-218 and 743-854.

Clones were sequenced by immunoSEQ multiplex PCR, and TCRdb holds only the in-frame ones, with some missing. The data show about 160,000 clones, with about 91% seen just once and about 4.6% held by the top ten. With 5 bases removed from V and 1 base from J, the gap between germline ends came to 8 bases. The CDR3 sequence is 13 residues long. CDR1 and CDR2 (germline): LNHDA, SQIVND (reference sequence). The specimen was peripheral blood, collected on day 0 of MenACWY control vaccination. The origin of this receptor is an adult in good health. The chain links TRBV19 to TRBJ1-1; D unclear. The CDR3 loop reads CASSAVGNTEAFF. In DNA, the CDR3 is TGTGCCAGTAGTGCGGTGGGGAACACTGAAGCTTTCTTT.